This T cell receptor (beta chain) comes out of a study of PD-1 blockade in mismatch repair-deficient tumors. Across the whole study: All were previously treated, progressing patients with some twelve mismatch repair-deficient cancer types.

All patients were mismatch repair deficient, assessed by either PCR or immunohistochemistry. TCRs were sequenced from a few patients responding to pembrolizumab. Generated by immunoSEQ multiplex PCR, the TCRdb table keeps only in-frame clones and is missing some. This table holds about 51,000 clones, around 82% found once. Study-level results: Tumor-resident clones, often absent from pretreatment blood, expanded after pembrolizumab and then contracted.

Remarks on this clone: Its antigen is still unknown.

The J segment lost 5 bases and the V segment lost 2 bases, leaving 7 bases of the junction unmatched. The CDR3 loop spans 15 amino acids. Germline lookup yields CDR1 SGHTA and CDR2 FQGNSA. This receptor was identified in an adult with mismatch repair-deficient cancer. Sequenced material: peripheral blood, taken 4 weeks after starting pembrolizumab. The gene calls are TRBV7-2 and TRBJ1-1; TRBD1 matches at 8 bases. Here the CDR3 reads CASSLQGALGTEAFF. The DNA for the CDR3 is TGTGCCAGCAGCTTACAGGGGGCCCTTGGGACTGAAGCTTTCTTT.